This T cell receptor beta chain emerged from a study of CD8+ T cells in alopecia areata. Looking at the study overall: Treated patients received oral tofacitinib, 5 to 10 mg twice daily.

This clone has a handful of counts. Its specificity is not known. General study findings and limits: In scalp samples, resident alphabeta T cells of normal skin are also sequenced. Mice gave a clearer picture of TCR sharing than patients did, possibly for HLA-related reasons.

The length of the CDR3 is 15 residues. From germline, CDR1 is MNHNS and CDR2 SASEGT. The V end lost 4 bases, the J end lost 0 bases, and 10 bases lay between the germline ends. The authors extracted RNA and reverse transcribed it into cDNA as the sequencing template. Produced via immunoSEQ multiplex PCR; TCRdb's table is partial and in-frame only. The table has 150,000 or so clones, 40% to 60% seen once. Lesional scalp punch biopsies and peripheral blood were collected from alopecia areata patients. This clonotype originated in a human donor with alopecia areata. The V gene is TRBV6-1, the J gene TRBJ1-5; D gene unclear. The material was CD8+ T cells sorted from blood, obtained at week 0. The CDR3 sequence: CASSVYSNSNQPQHF. Written as DNA, the CDR3 is TGTGCCAGCAGTGTTTACAGCAATAGCAATCAGCCCCAGCATTTT.